This section outlines one T cell receptor (beta chain) sequence together with its context. Its cognate antigen is unknown. The data belong to a study of CD8 T cells in ankylosing spondylitis. Findings and limits, study-wide: Typical of ankylosing spondylitis blood, it appeared, was a TCR beta motif of 7 or 8 highly homologous variants.

The V end lost 4 bases, the J end lost 7 bases, and 20 bases lay between the germline ends. The V gene's germline CDR1 is SGHRS and CDR2 YFSETQ. The CDR3 totals 15 residues. TCRdb used MiXCR to reprocess the 5' RACE reads, holding one entry per CDR3 protein. The sample consists of 500,000 to 550,000 distinct CDR3 sequences, more than 9.5% of them appearing once. The chain carries TRBV5-1 and TRBJ1-1; D possibly corresponds to TRBD1 (5 bases). The specimen was blood, either unsorted or a sorted T cell fraction (not recorded which). This receptor was identified in a male donor with ankylosing spondylitis. The CDR3 region has the DNA TGCGCCAGCAGCCCCAATGGCCGGGCAGGGATTGAAGCTTTCTTT. It is translated as CASSPNGRAGIEAFF.